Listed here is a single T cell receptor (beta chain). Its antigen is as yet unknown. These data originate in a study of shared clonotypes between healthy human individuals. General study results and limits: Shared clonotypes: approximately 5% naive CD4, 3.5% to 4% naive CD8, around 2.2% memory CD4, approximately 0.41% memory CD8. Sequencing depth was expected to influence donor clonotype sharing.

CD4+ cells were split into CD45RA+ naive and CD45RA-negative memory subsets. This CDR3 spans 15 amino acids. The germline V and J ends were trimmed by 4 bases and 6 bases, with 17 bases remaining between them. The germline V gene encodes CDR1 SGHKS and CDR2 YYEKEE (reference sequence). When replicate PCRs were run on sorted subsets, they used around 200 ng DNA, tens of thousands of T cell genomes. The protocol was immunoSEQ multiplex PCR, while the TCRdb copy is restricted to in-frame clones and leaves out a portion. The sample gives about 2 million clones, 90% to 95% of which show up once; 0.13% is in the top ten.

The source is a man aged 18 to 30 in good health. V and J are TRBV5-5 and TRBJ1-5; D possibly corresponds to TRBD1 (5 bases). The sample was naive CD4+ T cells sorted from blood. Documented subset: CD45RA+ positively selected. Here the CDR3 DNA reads TGTGCCAGCAGCCATGACCCGGGGAGGGGTCAGCCCCAGCATTTT. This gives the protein CASSHDPGRGQPQHF.